This T cell receptor beta chain was sequenced during a study of blood T cell repertoires in COVID-19. V lost 3 bases to trimming and J lost 4 bases, with 15 bases between them. The CDR3 has 15 amino acids. CDR1 and CDR2 from the germline V gene are LGHNA and YSLEER. Repertoires were generated with immunoSEQ multiplex PCR, while TCRdb's copy carries only in-frame clones and drops some. The data contain roughly 220,000 clones, about 80% of them seen just once; the ten biggest clones take up about 2.1%. The sequence came from a woman aged 55-70 years with acute or convalescent COVID-19. The specimen was peripheral blood. V and J are TRBV4-3 and TRBJ1-1; tentative D call: TRBD1 (6 bases). The CDR3 nucleotides read TGCGCCAGCAGCCACCTGGGGGCACAGGGCACTGAAGCTTTCTTT. Its translation: CASSHLGAQGTEAFF.